In its sample, the clone carrying this T cell receptor (beta chain) was seen a few times. TCR beta CDR3 region amplification was performed from RNA transcripts. The study used the HTBI primer set for a first-round RT-PCR of the TCR CDR3. Via MiXCR, TCRdb re-called the multiplex PCR reads, giving one row per CDR3 protein. The sample has hundreds of thousands of distinct CDR3 sequences; approximately 15% are singletons. The data were taken from a study of T cells in Graves' hyperthyroidism and ophthalmopathy. As for the study in general: Peripheral blood sampling occurred at initial diagnosis, before any treatment.

Clinical Activity Scores of at least 3, NOSPECS grades of at least 4 and durations under 3 months characterized ophthalmopathy patients. The CDR3 covers 14 residues. Germline assignment: CDR1 SNHLY and CDR2 FYNNEI. V shed 4 bases, J shed 2 bases, and the junction held 2 bases outside the gene matches. Sequences were obtained from blood. The sequence came from a woman aged 40 to 50 with Graves' ophthalmopathy. The chain couples TRBV2 to TRBJ1-2; 9 bases are shared with TRBD1. CDR3 protein: CASSGDRENYGYTF. In nucleotides, the CDR3 is TGTGCCAGCAGTGGGGACAGGGAAAACTATGGCTACACCTTC.